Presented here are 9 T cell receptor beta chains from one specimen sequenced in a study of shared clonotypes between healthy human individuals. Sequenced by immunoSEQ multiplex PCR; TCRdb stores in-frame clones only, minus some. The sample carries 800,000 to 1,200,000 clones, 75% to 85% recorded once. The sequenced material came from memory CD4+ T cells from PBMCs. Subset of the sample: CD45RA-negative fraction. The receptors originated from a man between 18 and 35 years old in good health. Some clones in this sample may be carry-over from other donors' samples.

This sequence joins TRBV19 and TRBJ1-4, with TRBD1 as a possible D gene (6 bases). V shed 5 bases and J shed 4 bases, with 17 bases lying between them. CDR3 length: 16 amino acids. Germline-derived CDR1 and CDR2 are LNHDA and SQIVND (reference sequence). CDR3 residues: CASSPLVGGYNEKLFF. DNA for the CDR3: TGTGCCAGTAGTCCCTTAGTTGGGGGCTATAATGAAAAACTGTTTTTT.

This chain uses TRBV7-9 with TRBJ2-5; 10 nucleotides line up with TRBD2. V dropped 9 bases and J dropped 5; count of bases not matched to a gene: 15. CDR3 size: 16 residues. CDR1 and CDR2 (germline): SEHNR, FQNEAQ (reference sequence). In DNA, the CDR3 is TGTGCCAGTCGCCCTAGCGGGAGTAGGAGTGGGGAGACCCAGTACTTC. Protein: CASRPSGSRSGETQYF.

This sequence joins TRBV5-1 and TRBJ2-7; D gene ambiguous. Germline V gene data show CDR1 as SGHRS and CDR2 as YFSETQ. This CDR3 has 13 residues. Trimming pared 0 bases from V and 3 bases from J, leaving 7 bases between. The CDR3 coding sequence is TGCGCCAGCAGCTTGGAAGGGAACTACGAGCAGTACTTC. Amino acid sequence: CASSLEGNYEQYF.

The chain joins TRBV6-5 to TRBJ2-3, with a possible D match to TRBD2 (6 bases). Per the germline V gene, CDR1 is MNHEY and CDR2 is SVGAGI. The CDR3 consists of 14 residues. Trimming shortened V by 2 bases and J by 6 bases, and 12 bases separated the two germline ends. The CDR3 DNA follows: TGTGCCAGCAGTTACCCCGGGAGCGGTGATACGCAGTATTTT. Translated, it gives CASSYPGSGDTQYF.

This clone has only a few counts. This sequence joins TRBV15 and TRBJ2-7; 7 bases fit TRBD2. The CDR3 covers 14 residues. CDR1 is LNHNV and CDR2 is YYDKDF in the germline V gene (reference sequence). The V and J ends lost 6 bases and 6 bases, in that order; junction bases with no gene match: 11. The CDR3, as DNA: TGTGCCACCAGGGGGGACTATGGCCCGGGCGAGCAGTACTTC. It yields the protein CATRGDYGPGEQYF.

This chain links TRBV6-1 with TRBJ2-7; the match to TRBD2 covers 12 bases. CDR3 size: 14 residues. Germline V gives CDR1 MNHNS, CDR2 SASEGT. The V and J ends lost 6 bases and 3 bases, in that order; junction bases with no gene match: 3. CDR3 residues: CASRGTSGFYEQYF. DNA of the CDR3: TGTGCCAGCAGGGGGACTAGCGGGTTCTACGAGCAGTACTTC.

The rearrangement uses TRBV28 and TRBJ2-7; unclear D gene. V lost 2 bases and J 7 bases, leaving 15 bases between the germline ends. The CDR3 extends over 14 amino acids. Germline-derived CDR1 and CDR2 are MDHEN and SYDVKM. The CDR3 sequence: CASSLPGEAREQYF. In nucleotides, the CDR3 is TGTGCCAGCAGTTTACCTGGGGAAGCGCGGGAGCAGTACTTC.

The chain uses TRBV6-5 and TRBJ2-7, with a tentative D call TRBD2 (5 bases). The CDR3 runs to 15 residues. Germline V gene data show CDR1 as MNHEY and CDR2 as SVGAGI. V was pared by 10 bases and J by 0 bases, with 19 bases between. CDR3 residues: CATTPTAGNSYEQYF. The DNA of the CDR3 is TGTGCCACCACTCCTACTGCCGGGAACTCCTACGAGCAGTACTTC.

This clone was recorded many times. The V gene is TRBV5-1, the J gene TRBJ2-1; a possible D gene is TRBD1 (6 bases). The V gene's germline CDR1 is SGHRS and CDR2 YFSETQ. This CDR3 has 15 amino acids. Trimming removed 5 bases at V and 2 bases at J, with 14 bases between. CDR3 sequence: CASSRGNQPYNEQFF. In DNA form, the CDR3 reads TGCGCCAGCAGTAGGGGGAACCAGCCCTACAATGAGCAGTTCTTC.